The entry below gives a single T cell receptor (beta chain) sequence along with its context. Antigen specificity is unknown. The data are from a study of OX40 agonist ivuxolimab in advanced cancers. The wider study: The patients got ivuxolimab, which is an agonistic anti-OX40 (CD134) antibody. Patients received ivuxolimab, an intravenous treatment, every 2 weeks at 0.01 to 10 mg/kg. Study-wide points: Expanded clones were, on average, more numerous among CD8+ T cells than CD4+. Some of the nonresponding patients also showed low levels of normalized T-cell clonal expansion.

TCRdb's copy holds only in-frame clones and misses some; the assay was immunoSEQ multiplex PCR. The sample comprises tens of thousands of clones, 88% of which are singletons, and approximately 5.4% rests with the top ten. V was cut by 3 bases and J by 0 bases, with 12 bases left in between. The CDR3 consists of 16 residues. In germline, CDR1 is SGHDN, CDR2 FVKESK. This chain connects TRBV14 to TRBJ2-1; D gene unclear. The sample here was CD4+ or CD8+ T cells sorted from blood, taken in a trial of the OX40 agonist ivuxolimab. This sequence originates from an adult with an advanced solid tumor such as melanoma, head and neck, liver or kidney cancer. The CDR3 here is CASSQGNGRSYNEQFF. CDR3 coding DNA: TGTGCCAGCAGCCAGGGAAATGGACGCTCCTACAATGAGCAGTTCTTC. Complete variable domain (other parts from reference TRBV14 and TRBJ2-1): EAGVTQFPSHSVIEKGQTVTLRCDPISGHDNLYWYRRVMGKEIKFLLHFVKESKQDESGMPNNRFLAERTGGTYSTLKVQPAELEDSGVYFCASSQGNGRSYNEQFFGPGTRLTVL.